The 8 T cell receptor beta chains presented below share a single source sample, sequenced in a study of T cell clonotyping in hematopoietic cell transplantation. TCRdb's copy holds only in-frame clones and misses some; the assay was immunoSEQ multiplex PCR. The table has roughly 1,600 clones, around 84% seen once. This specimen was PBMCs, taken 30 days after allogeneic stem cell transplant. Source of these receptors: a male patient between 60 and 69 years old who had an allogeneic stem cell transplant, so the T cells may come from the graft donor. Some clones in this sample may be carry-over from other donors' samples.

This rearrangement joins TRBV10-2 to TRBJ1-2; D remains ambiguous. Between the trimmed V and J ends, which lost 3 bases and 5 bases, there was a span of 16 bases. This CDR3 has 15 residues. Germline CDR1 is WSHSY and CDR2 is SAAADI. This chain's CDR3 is CASSDFGGGRYGYTF. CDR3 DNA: TGCGCCAGCAGTGATTTTGGAGGAGGGAGATATGGCTACACCTTC.

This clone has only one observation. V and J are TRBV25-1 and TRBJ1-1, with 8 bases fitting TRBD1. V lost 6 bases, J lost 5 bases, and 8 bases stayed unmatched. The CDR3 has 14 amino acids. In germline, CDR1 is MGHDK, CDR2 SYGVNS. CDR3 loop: CASRARTGRTEAFF. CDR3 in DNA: TGTGCCAGCAGGGCAAGGACAGGGCGGACTGAAGCTTTCTTT.

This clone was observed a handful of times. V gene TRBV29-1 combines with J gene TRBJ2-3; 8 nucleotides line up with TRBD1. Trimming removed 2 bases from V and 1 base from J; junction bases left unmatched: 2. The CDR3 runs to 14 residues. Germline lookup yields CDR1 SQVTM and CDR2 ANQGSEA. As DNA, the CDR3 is TGCAGCGTTGAACCGACAGGGGGCACAGATACGCAGTATTTT. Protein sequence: CSVEPTGGTDTQYF.

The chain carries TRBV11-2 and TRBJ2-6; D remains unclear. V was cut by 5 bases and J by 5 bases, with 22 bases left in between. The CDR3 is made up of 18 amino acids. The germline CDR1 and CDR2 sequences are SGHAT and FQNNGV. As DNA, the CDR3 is TGTGCCAGCAGCAGGATGTCCAAGCAACAAAGTCGGGCCAACGTCCTGACTTTC. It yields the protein CASSRMSKQQSRANVLTF.

CDR3: CASSRVLWQKNIQYF. CDR3 nucleotide sequence: TGTGCCAGCTCTCGAGTGCTGTGGCAGAAAAACATTCAGTACTTC. The chain employs TRBV18 and TRBJ2-4; no firm D call. The CDR3 extends over 15 amino acids. Per the germline V gene, CDR1 is KGHSH and CDR2 is LQKENI. V was trimmed by 6 bases and J by 4 bases, leaving 16 bases between them.

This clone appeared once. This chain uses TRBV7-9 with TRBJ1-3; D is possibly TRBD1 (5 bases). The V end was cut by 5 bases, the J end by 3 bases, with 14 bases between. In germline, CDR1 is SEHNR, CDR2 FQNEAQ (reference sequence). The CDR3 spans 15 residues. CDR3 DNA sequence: TGTGCCAGCAGCAGTAGGGAGGGGCTTGGAAACACCATATATTTT. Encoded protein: CASSSREGLGNTIYF. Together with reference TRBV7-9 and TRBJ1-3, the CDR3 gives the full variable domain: DTGVSQNPRHKITKRGQNVTFRCDPISEHNRLYWYRQTLGQGPEFLTYFQNEAQLEKSRLLSDRFSAERPKGSFSTLEIQRTEQGDSAMYLCASSSREGLGNTIYFGEGSWLTVV.

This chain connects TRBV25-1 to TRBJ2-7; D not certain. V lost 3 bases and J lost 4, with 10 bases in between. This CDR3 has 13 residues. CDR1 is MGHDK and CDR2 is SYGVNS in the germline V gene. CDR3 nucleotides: TGTGCCAGCAGTGACCCCTTGAGGTACGAGCAGTACTTC. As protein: CASSDPLRYEQYF.

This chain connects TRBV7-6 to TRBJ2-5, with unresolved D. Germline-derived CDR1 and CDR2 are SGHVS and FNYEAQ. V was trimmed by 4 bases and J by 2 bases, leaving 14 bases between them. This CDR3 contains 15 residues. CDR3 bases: TGTGCCAGCAGCTATCCAGACTCGAATCAAGAGACCCAGTACTTC. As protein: CASSYPDSNQETQYF. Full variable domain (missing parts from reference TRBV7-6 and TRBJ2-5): GAGVSQSPRYKVTKRGQDVALRCDPISGHVSLYWYRQALGQGPEFLTYFNYEAQQDKSGLPNDRFSAERPEGSISTLTIQRTEQRDSAMYRCASSYPDSNQETQYFGPGTRLLVL.